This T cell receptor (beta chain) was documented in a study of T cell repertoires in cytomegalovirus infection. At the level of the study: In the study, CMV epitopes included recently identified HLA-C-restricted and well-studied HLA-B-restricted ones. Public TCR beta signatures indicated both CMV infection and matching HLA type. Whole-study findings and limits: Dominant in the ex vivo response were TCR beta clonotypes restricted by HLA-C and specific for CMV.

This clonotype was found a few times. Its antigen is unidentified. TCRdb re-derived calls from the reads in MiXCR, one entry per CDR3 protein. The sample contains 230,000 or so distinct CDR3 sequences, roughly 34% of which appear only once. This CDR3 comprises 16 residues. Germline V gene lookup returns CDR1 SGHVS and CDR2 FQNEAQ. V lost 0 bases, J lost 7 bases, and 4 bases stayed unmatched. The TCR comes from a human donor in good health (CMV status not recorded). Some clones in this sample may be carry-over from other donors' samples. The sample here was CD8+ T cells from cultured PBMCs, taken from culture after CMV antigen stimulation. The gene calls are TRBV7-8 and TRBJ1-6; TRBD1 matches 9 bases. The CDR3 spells CASSLATGGLNSPLHF. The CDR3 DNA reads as TGTGCCAGCAGCTTAGCGACAGGGGGTCTAAATTCACCCCTCCACTTT.